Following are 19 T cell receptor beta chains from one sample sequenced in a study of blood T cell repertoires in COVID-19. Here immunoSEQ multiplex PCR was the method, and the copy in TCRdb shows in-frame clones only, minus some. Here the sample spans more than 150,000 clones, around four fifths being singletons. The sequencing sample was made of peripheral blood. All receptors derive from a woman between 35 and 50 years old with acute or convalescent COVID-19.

The CDR3 loop reads CASSAGGYNQPQHF. The CDR3 bases are TGCGCCAGCAGTGCTGGCGGCTACAATCAGCCCCAGCATTTT. The chain uses TRBV10-1 and TRBJ1-5; D remains ambiguous. CDR1 is WNHNN and CDR2 is SYGVQD in the germline V gene (reference sequence). V shed 4 bases and J shed 3 bases, with 10 bases lying between them. CDR3 length: 14 amino acids.

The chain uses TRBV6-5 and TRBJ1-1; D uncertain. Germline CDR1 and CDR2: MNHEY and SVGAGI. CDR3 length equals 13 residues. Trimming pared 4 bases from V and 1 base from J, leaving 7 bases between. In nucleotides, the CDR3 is TGTGCCAGCAGTTTCCCAGGGAACACTGAAGCTTTCTTT. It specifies CASSFPGNTEAFF.

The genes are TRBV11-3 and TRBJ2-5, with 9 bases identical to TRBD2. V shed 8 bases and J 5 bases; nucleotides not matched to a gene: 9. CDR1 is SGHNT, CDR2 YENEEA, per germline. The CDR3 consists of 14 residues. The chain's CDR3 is CASSQRGDLETQYF. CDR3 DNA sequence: TGTGCCAGCTCCCAGCGGGGGGATTTGGAGACCCAGTACTTC.

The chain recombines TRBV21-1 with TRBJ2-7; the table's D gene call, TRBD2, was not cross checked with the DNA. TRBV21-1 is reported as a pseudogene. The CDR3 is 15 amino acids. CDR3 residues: CASSKETSGRCEQYF. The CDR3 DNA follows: TGTGCCAGCAGCAAAGAGACTAGCGGGAGGTGCGAGCAGTACTTC.

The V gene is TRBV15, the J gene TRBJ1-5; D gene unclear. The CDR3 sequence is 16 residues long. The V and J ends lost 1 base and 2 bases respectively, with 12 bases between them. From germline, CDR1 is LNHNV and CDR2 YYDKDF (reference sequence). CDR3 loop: CATSRAKANGNQPQHF. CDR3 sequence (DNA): TGTGCCACCAGCAGAGCGAAAGCAAATGGCAATCAGCCCCAGCATTTT.

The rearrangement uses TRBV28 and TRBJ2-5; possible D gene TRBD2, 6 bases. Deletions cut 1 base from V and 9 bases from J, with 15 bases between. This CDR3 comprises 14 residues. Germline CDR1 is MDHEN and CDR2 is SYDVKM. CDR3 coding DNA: TGTGCCAGCAGTTTATTAAGGCGGACGGGGGCCCAGTACTTC. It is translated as CASSLLRRTGAQYF. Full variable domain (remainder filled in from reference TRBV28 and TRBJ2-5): DVKVTQSSRYLVKRTGEKVFLECVQDMDHENMFWYRQDPGLGLRLIYFSYDVKMKEKGDIPEGYSVSREKKERFSLILESASTNQTSMYLCASSLLRRTGAQYFGPGTRLLVL.

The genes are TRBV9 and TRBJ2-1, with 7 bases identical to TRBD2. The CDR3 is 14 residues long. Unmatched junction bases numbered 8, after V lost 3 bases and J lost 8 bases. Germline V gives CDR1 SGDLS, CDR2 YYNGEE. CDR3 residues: CASSAQGGIDEQFF. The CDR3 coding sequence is TGTGCCAGCAGCGCGCAGGGAGGGATAGATGAGCAGTTCTTC.

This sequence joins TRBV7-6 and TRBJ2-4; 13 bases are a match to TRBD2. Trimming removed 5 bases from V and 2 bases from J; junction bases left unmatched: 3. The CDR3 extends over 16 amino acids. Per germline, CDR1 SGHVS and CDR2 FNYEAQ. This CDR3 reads CASSGGLAGTKNIQYF. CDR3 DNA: TGTGCCAGCAGCGGGGGACTAGCGGGAACCAAAAACATTCAGTACTTC.

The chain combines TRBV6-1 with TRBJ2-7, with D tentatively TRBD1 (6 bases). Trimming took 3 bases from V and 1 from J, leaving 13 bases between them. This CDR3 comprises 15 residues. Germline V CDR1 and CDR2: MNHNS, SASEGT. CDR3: CASSDLVGGSYEQYF. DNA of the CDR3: TGTGCCAGCAGTGATCTCGTAGGGGGTTCCTACGAGCAGTACTTC.

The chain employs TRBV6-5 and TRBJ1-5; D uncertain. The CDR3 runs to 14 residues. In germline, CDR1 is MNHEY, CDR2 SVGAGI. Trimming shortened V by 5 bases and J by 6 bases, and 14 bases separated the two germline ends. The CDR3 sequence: CASSPWRIGQPQHF. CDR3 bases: TGTGCCAGCAGTCCCTGGCGGATCGGTCAGCCCCAGCATTTT.

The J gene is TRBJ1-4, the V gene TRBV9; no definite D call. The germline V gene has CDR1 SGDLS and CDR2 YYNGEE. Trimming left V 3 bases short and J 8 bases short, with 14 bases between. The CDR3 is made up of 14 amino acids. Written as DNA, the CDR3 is TGTGCCAGCAGCGAAGAGGGCGTTCCAGAAAAACTGTTTTTT. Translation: CASSEEGVPEKLFF.

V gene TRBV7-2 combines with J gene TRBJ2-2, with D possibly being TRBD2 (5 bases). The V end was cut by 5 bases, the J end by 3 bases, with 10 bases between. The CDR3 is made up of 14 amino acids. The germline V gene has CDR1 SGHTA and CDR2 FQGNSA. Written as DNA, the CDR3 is TGTGCCAGCAGCCATGGACTTTACACCGGGGAGCTGTTTTTT. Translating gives CASSHGLYTGELFF.

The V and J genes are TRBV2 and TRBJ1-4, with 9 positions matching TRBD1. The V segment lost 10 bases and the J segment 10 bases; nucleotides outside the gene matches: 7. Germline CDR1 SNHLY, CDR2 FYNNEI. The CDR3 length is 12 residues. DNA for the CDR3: TGTGCCACAAGACAGGGGGGTTCAAAACTGTTTTTT. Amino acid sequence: CATRQGGSKLFF. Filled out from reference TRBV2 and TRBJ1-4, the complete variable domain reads EPEVTQTPSHQVTQMGQEVILRCVPISNHLYFYWYRQILGQKVEFLVSFYNNEISEKSEIFDDQFSVERPDGSNFTLKIRSTKLEDSAMYFCATRQGGSKLFFGSGTQLSVL.

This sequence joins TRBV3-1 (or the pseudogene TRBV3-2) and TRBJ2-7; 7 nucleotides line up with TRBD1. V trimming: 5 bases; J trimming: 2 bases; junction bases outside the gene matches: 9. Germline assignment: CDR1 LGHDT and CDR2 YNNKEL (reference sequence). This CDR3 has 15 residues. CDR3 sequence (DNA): TGTGCCAGCAGCAAAGCTTCCGGGACAGCCTACGAGCAGTACTTC. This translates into CASSKASGTAYEQYF.

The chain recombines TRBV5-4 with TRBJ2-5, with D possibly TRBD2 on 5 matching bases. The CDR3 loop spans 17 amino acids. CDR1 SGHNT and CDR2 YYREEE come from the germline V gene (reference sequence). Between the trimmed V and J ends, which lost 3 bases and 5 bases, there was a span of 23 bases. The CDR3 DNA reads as TGTGCCAGCAGCTCATTCCCCCCTAGGAGGTCGGGGGAGACCCAGTACTTC. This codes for CASSSFPPRRSGETQYF.

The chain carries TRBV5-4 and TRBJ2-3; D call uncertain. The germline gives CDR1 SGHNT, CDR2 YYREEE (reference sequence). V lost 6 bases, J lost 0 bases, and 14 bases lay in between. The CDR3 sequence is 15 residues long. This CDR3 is CASTGEVRSTDTQYF. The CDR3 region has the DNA TGTGCCAGCACCGGTGAAGTCCGTAGCACAGATACGCAGTATTTT.

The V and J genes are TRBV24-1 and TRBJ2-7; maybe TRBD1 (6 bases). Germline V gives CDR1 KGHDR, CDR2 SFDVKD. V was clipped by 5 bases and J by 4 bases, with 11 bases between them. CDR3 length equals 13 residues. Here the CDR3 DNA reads TGTGCCACCAGTGTTGCACAGGGATACGAGCAGTACTTC. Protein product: CATSVAQGYEQYF.

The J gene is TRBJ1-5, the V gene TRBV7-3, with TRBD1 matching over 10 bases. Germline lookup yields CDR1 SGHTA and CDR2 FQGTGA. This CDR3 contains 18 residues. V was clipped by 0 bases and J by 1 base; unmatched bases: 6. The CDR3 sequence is CASSLTRTGGLSNQPQHF. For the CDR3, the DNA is TGTGCCAGCAGCTTAACTCGGACAGGGGGATTGAGCAATCAGCCCCAGCATTTT.

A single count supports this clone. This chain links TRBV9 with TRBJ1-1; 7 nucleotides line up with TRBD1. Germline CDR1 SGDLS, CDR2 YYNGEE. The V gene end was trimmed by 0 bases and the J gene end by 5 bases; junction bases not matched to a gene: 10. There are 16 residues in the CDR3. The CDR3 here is CASSVEGAEGWTEAFF. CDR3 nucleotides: TGTGCCAGCAGCGTAGAGGGGGCAGAAGGTTGGACTGAAGCTTTCTTT.